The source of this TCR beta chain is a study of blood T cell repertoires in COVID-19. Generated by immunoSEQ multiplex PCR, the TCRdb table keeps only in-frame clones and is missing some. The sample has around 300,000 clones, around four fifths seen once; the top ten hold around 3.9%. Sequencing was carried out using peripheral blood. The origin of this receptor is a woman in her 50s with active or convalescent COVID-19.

The CDR3 loop is CASSLTGGRPDTQYF. The CDR3 region has the DNA TGTGCCAGCAGTTTGACAGGGGGCAGGCCAGATACGCAGTATTTT. The chain employs TRBV28 and TRBJ2-3; 10 bases are a match to TRBD1. The V gene end was trimmed by 3 bases and the J gene end by 4 bases; junction bases not matched to a gene: 4. The CDR3 is 15 residues long. Germline CDR1 is MDHEN and CDR2 is SYDVKM.